These T cell receptor beta chains were read from a single sample in a study of blood T cell repertoires in COVID-19. Here immunoSEQ multiplex PCR was the method, and the copy in TCRdb shows in-frame clones only, minus some. Among about 130,000 clones listed, about 80% were seen once. Sequencing input: peripheral blood. Every receptor here comes from a woman aged 45-60 years with acute or convalescent COVID-19. CDR3s include the opening cysteine and the closing phenylalanine or tryptophan. A D gene is named only where the DNA matches it firmly. A clone size is listed for some rows: how often the clone was seen (once, few, many), or a class if it is expanded.

d_call j_call v_call clone_size cdr3_nt cdr3_aa
TRBD2 TRBJ2-2 TRBV5-5 . TGTGCCAGCAGCAAAGGACTAGCTTCCGGGGAGCTGTTTTTT CASSKGLASGELFF
TRBD2 TRBJ2-3 TRBV6-2/TRBV6-3 . TGTGCCAGCAGTCCCGACACCGGGACTAGGAGGGGAACGCAGTATTTT CASSPDTGTRRGTQYF
TRBD1 TRBJ2-1 TRBV7-9 . TGTGCCAGCAGCTTAGCGCTAATAAAAGCCGGGACAGCCCCGAATGAGCAGTTCTTC CASSLALIKAGTAPNEQFF
. TRBJ1-1 TRBV19 . TGTGCCAGTAACCCTCAGGTCGGCATGAACACTGAAGCTTTCTTT CASNPQVGMNTEAFF
. TRBJ1-6 TRBV5-4 once TGTGCCAGCAGCTTGGGGTCAGGGCTGAGCTCCTATAATTCACCCCTCCACTTT CASSLGSGLSSYNSPLHF
. TRBJ1-2 TRBV3-1/TRBV3-2 . TGTGCCAGCAGCCAGGGCGGGTATGGCTACACCTTC CASSQGGYGYTF
TRBD1 TRBJ2-7 TRBV7-8 . TGTGCCAGCAGCTCCTATTCATCAGGGGGCGAGCAGTACTTC CASSSYSSGGEQYF
. TRBJ1-2 TRBV9 . TGTGCCAGCAGCGTAGGCTGGGCCCGGGACTACACCTTC CASSVGWARDYTF
TRBD1 TRBJ1-1 TRBV30 . TGTGCCTGGAGTGTATTAGGACAGGGGTACGCTGAAGCTTTCTTT CAWSVLGQGYAEAFF
TRBD2 TRBJ2-1 TRBV7-3 . TGTGCCAGCAGCACGGGGACTAGCGGGGTGAATGAGCAGTTCTTC CASSTGTSGVNEQFF
. TRBJ2-1 TRBV3-1/TRBV3-2 few TGTGCCAGCAGCCGCATAGGGGGCGGGAGGAAAAATGAGCAGTTCTTC CASSRIGGGRKNEQFF
. TRBJ2-1 TRBV2 . TGTGCCAGCAGGCGCGCGTCTAGCTCCTACAATGAGCAGTTCTTC CASRRASSSYNEQFF
TRBD1 TRBJ1-4 TRBV5-1 . TGCGCCAGCAGCTCACAGGGGATAGGGGAAAAACTGTTTTTT CASSSQGIGEKLFF
TRBD2 TRBJ2-7 TRBV7-9 . TGTGCCAGCAGCCCTTTTGGGACTATTGGATACGAGCAGTACTTC CASSPFGTIGYEQYF
TRBD2 TRBJ2-5 TRBV5-1 . TGCGCCAGCGGAAGAGCGGGAGGAGAGACCCAGTACTTC CASGRAGGETQYF
. TRBJ2-2 TRBV9 . TGTGCCAGCAGCCCCACTGCACAGGGAACGGGGGAGCTGTTTTTT CASSPTAQGTGELFF
. TRBJ2-3 TRBV10-2 . TGCGCCAGCAGTGACCCAGGGAATACGCAGTATTTT CASSDPGNTQYF
. TRBJ2-5 TRBV5-4 . TGTGCCAGCAGCTTGTTGAGGGGGACAAGCCAAGAGACCCAGTACTTC CASSLLRGTSQETQYF
TRBD1 TRBJ2-7 TRBV4-1 . TGCGCCAGCAGCCCAGCCGGGACAGGGGCCTTATACGAGCAGTACTTC CASSPAGTGALYEQYF
. TRBJ1-2 TRBV9 . TGTGCCAGCACACTAAATCAGGGACTCGATGGCTACACCTTC CASTLNQGLDGYTF
TRBD1 TRBJ2-4 TRBV2 . TGTGCCAGCAGTGGTTCCAGGGGGAACATTCAGTACTTC CASSGSRGNIQYF
. TRBJ1-4 TRBV7-9 . TGTGCCAGCAGCTTCACAGGTCTAAATGAAAAACTGTTTTTT CASSFTGLNEKLFF
TRBD2 TRBJ2-1 TRBV27 . TGTGCCAGCACGGGACTAGCGGGCGGGAATGAGCAGTTCTTC CASTGLAGGNEQFF
. TRBJ2-1 TRBV21-1 . TGTGCCAGCAGCATTACTAGCGGGGGGGCTTATGAGCAGTTCTTC CASSITSGGAYEQFF